The 19 T cell receptor beta chains below were found in one sample sequenced in a study of CD8 T cells in ankylosing spondylitis. General study points: It appeared that ankylosing spondylitis blood was characterized by a TCR beta motif of several highly homologous variants.

MiXCR was run by TCRdb on the 5' RACE reads, yielding one entry per CDR3 protein. The sample has a few hundred thousand distinct CDR3 sequences; about a fifth are singletons. Their antigen targets remain unknown. Material: blood, either unsorted or a sorted T cell fraction (not recorded which). All receptors come from a male donor with ankylosing spondylitis.

This clonotype was counted between two and nine times. The chain employs TRBV5-1 and TRBJ1-1, with TRBD1 identical over 8 bases. This CDR3 spans 16 amino acids. Unmatched junction bases numbered 5, after V lost 0 bases and J lost 1 base. The germline CDR1 and CDR2 sequences are SGHRS and YFSETQ. The CDR3 is CASSLVGTGSNTEAFF. The CDR3 DNA sequence: TGCGCCAGCAGCTTGGTCGGGACAGGATCGAACACTGAAGCTTTCTTT.

This clonotype was seen only a few times. The chain uses TRBV6-2 or TRBV6-3 and TRBJ1-5; D is undetermined. CDR1 is MNHEY and CDR2 is SVGEGT in the germline V gene. Trimming stripped 0 bases from V and 7 bases from J, with 7 bases between. This CDR3 contains 13 residues. CDR3 coding DNA: TGTGCCAGCAGTTACTCTTCGGGACAGCCCCAGCATTTT. The encoded protein is CASSYSSGQPQHF.

This chain links TRBV11-2 with TRBJ1-4; TRBD1 matches at 8 bases. The CDR3 runs to 19 residues. V lost 2 bases and J lost 5; bases outside the gene matches: 16. Per germline, CDR1 SGHAT and CDR2 FQNNGV. DNA for the CDR3: TGTGCCAGCAGCTTATTAGGTGGCCAATGGACAGGGCAGAATGAAAAACTGTTTTTT. Its translation is CASSLLGGQWTGQNEKLFF.

This rearrangement joins TRBV5-1 to TRBJ1-1, with D maybe TRBD1 (5 bases). Trimming cost V 4 bases and J 1 base, with 11 bases left between them. The CDR3 extends over 14 amino acids. CDR1 is SGHRS and CDR2 is YFSETQ in the germline V gene. CDR3 nucleotides: TGCGCCAGCAGCAGGCTAACAGGGAACACTGAAGCTTTCTTT. Protein sequence: CASSRLTGNTEAFF.

The chain carries TRBV27 and TRBJ1-6; tentative D call: TRBD1 (5 bases). Looked up from germline, CDR1 is MNHEY and CDR2 is SMNVEV (reference sequence). V was cut by 8 bases and J by 7 bases, with 21 bases left in between. This CDR3 is 16 amino acids long. CDR3 sequence (DNA): TGTGCCAGCCGAAGTTTAAAGGGAGGGGCAAATTCACCCCTCCACTTT. Residues: CASRSLKGGANSPLHF.

This clonotype was recorded a few times. This sequence joins TRBV10-3 and TRBJ2-7; D may be TRBD2 (6 bases). Germline-derived CDR1 and CDR2 are ENHRY and SYGVKD. The CDR3 has 11 amino acids. The V end lost 8 bases, the J end lost 6 bases, and 11 bases lay between the germline ends. The CDR3 DNA reads TGTGCCATCGGGGTGGGGGGCGAGCAGTACTTC. Residues: CAIGVGGEQYF.

This clonotype was observed a handful of times. The chain couples TRBV2 to TRBJ2-1, with D perhaps matching TRBD1 (5 bases). The CDR3 is 11 amino acids. The ends were cut back, 3 bases at V and 9 bases at J, with 6 bases in the middle. CDR1 is SNHLY, CDR2 FYNNEI, per germline. CDR3 loop: CASSDRVEQFF. Here the CDR3 DNA reads TGTGCCAGCAGTGACAGGGTTGAGCAGTTCTTC.

Many counts were recorded for this clonotype. The chain recombines TRBV29-1 with TRBJ2-1; 11 bases are a match to TRBD2. In germline, CDR1 is SQVTM, CDR2 ANQGSEA. The CDR3 contains 15 residues. V lost 1 base and J lost 3; bases outside the gene matches: 2. The CDR3 sequence: CSVEGTSGLYNEQFF. CDR3 nucleotide sequence: TGCAGCGTTGAAGGGACTAGCGGGCTCTACAATGAGCAGTTCTTC.

This clonotype was seen a few times. This sequence joins TRBV7-3 and TRBJ2-1, with D maybe TRBD2 (6 bases). Trimming left V 5 bases short and J 5 bases short, with 13 bases between. Germline loops: CDR1 SGHTA, CDR2 FQGTGA. The CDR3 is 14 amino acids. CDR3 loop: CASSISGLNNEQFF. CDR3 coding DNA: TGTGCCAGCAGCATCTCGGGACTTAACAATGAGCAGTTCTTC.

This clonotype appeared a few times. The chain joins TRBV30 to TRBJ1-2, with 7 bases identical to TRBD1. Germline V gives CDR1 GTSNPN, CDR2 SVGIG (reference sequence). J lost 7 bases, V lost 2 bases, and 13 bases had no gene match. This CDR3 is 15 amino acids long. CDR3 residues: CAWSLGRGLLGGYTF. The CDR3 DNA reads as TGTGCCTGGAGTCTTGGGAGGGGGCTGCTGGGTGGCTACACCTTC.

This clonotype was seen a handful of times. The chain employs TRBV28 and TRBJ2-5, with D maybe TRBD2 (6 bases). Between the trimmed V and J ends, which lost 3 bases and 4 bases, there was a span of 15 bases. The germline V gene encodes CDR1 MDHEN and CDR2 SYDVKM. The CDR3 totals 15 residues. CDR3 sequence: CASSLSGLPTETQYF. DNA of the CDR3: TGTGCCAGCAGTTTGTCGGGACTCCCGACAGAGACCCAGTACTTC.

The chain uses TRBV20-1 and TRBJ2-5; 7 positions agree with TRBD2. This CDR3 region has 14 residues. V was pared by 6 bases and J by 3 bases, with 10 bases of the junction left unmatched. CDR1 is DFQATT and CDR2 is SNEGSKA in the germline V gene (reference sequence). CDR3 DNA sequence: TGCAGTGCCCTAATAGCGGGCTGGGAAGAGACCCAGTACTTC. Amino acids: CSALIAGWEETQYF.

In DNA, the CDR3 is TGTGCCAGCAGCTTTGCGGGAACCTACAATGAGCAGTTCTTC. It translates to CASSFAGTYNEQFF. The chain joins TRBV7-2 to TRBJ2-1, with D tentatively TRBD2 (6 bases). The CDR3 consists of 14 residues. Trimming pared 3 bases from V and 2 bases from J, leaving 8 bases between. The V gene's germline CDR1 is SGHTA and CDR2 FQGNSA.

This clonotype was detected a few times. V usage is TRBV16 and J usage is TRBJ2-5; D possibly uses TRBD1 or TRBD2 (5 bases each). The V and J ends lost 2 bases and 7 bases respectively, with 14 bases between them. The CDR3 totals 14 residues. Germline loops: CDR1 KGHSY, CDR2 FQNENV. In DNA, the CDR3 is TGTGCCAGCAGCCAACACCTAGGGGACGGGACCCAGTACTTC. Amino acid sequence: CASSQHLGDGTQYF.

This clonotype has just a few counts. The J gene is TRBJ2-6, the V gene TRBV7-2; 7 bases match TRBD2. The germline CDR1 and CDR2 sequences are SGHTA and FQGNSA. Trimming cost V 7 bases and J 0 bases; bases outside gene matches: 9. The CDR3 length is 17 residues. The CDR3 reads CASTEVSGYSGANVLTF. Written as DNA, the CDR3 is TGTGCCAGCACGGAGGTTAGCGGGTACTCTGGGGCCAACGTCCTGACTTTC.

This clonotype has more than one count but fewer than ten. The chain couples TRBV7-9 to TRBJ2-1, with no clear D. Germline V gene sequence: CDR1 SEHNR, CDR2 FQNEAQ (reference sequence). V lost 5 bases and J lost 0, with 11 bases in between. The CDR3 totals 15 residues. The CDR3 region is CASSAGRISYNEQFF. The CDR3 region has the DNA TGTGCCAGCAGCGCTGGACGGATCTCCTACAATGAGCAGTTCTTC.

The V and J genes are TRBV3-1 and TRBJ2-1, with TRBD2 as a possible D gene (6 bases). The CDR3 runs to 14 residues. V shed 2 bases and J shed 3 bases, with 8 bases lying between them. Germline V gene data show CDR1 as LGHDT and CDR2 as YNNKEL (reference sequence). As DNA, the CDR3 is TGTGCCAGCAGCCAATTGACTAGCTACAATGAGCAGTTCTTC. Translating it yields CASSQLTSYNEQFF.

V is TRBV28 and J is TRBJ1-5; no clear D gene. Per germline, CDR1 MDHEN and CDR2 SYDVKM. V was shortened by 5 bases and J by 7 bases, with 3 bases between the two germline ends. This CDR3 is built from 10 residues. The CDR3 nucleotides read TGTGCCAGCAGTCTCCAGCCCCAGCATTTT. It codes for CASSLQPQHF.

In its sample, this clonotype was seen a few times. The chain employs TRBV11-2 and TRBJ2-5, with 9 bases identical to TRBD2. Trimming removed 6 bases from V and 1 base from J; junction bases left unmatched: 6. This CDR3 has 15 amino acids. CDR1 and CDR2 from the germline V gene are SGHAT and FQNNGV. The CDR3 coding sequence is TGTGCCAGCAGTCGTACTAGCGGGTTCCAAGAGACCCAGTACTTC. Its translation: CASSRTSGFQETQYF.